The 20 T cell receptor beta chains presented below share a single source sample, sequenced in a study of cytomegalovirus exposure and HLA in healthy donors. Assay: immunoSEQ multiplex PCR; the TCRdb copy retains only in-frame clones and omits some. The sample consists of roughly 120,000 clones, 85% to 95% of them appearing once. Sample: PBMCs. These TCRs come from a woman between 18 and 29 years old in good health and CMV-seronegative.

CDR3 protein: CASSVVAGGTSTDTQYF. The CDR3 nucleotides are TGTGCCAGCAGCGTAGTTGCGGGGGGAACTAGCACAGATACGCAGTATTTT. The V gene is TRBV9, the J gene TRBJ2-3; 8 nucleotides line up with TRBD2. V was clipped by 0 bases and J by 0 bases; unmatched bases: 6. CDR1 and CDR2 (germline): SGDLS, YYNGEE. The CDR3 has 17 amino acids.

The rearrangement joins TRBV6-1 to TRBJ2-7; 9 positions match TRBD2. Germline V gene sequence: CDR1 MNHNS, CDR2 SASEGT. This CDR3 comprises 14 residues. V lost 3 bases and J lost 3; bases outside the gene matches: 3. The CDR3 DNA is TGTGCCAGCAGTGATAGACTAGCGGACTACGAGCAGTACTTC. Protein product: CASSDRLADYEQYF.

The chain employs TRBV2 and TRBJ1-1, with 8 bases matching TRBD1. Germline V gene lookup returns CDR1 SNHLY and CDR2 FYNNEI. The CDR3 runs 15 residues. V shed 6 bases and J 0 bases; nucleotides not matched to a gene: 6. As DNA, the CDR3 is TGTGCCAGCAGATTTAGGACAGGGATGAACACTGAAGCTTTCTTT. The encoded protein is CASRFRTGMNTEAFF.

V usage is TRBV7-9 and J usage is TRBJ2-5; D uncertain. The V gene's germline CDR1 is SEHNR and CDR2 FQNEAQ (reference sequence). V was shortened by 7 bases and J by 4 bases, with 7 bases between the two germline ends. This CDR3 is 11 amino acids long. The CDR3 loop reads CASTLGETQYF. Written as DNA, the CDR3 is TGTGCCAGCACCCTCGGAGAGACCCAGTACTTC.

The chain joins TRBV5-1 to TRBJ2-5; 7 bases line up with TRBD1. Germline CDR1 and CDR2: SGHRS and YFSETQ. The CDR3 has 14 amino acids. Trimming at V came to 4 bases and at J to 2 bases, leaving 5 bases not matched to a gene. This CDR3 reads CASSPQGDQETQYF. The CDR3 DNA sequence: TGCGCCAGCAGCCCCCAGGGGGATCAAGAGACCCAGTACTTC.

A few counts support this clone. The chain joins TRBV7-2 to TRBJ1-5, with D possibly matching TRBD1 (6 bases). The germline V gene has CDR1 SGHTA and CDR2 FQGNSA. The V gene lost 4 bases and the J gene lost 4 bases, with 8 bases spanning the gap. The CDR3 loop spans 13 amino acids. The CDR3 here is CASSSQGNQPQHF. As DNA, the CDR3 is TGTGCCAGCAGCTCGCAGGGGAATCAGCCCCAGCATTTT.

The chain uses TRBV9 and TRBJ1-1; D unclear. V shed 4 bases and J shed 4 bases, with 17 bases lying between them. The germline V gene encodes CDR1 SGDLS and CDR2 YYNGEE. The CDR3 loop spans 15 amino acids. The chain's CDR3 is CASSPGSTPATEAFF. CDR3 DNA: TGTGCCAGCAGCCCAGGTAGTACCCCGGCCACTGAAGCTTTCTTT. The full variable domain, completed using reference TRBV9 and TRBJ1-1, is DSGVTQTPKHLITATGQRVTLRCSPRSGDLSVYWYQQSLDQGLQFLIQYYNGEERAKGNILERFSAQQFPDLHSELNLSSLELGDSALYFCASSPGSTPATEAFFGQGTRLTVV.

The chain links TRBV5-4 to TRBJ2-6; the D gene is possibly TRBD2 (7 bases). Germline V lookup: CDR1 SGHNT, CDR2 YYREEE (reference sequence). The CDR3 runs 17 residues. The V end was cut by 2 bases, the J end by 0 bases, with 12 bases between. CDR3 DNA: TGTGCCAGCAGCTTCGGGGGGCGAAGCTCTGGGGCCAACGTCCTGACTTTC. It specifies CASSFGGRSSGANVLTF.

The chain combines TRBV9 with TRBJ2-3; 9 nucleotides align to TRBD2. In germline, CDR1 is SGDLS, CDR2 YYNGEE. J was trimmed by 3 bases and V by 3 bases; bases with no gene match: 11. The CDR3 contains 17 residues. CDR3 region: CASSAEDSGRGTDTQYF. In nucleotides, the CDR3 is TGTGCCAGCAGCGCCGAAGATAGCGGGAGAGGGACAGATACGCAGTATTTT.

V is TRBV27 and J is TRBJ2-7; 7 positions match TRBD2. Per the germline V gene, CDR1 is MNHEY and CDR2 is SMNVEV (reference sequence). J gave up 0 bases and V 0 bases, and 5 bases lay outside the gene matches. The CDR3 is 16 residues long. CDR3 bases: TGTGCCAGCAGTTTATCAGCGGGGCTGAGCTCCTACGAGCAGTACTTC. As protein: CASSLSAGLSSYEQYF.

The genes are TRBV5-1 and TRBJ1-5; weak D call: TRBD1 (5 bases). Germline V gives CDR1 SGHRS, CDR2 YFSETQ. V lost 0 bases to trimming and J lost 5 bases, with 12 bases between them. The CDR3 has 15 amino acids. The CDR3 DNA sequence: TGCGCCAGCAGCTTGGGGGCAGGGTTTTATCAGCCCCAGCATTTT. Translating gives CASSLGAGFYQPQHF.

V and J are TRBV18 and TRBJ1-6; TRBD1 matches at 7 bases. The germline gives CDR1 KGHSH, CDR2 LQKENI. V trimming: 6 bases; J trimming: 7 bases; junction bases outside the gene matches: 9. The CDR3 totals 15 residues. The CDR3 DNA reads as TGTGCCAGCTCCTTCGACAGGGTGCGAAATTCACCCCTCCACTTT. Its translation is CASSFDRVRNSPLHF.

In DNA, the CDR3 is TGCAGCGCCACGTTGCCGGGACAGGGAAATCAGCCCCAGCATTTT. Translation: CSATLPGQGNQPQHF. The chain has TRBV29-1 and TRBJ1-5, with TRBD1 identical over 9 bases. The germline gives CDR1 SQVTM, CDR2 ANQGSEA. V shed 7 bases and J 4 bases; nucleotides not matched to a gene: 11. There are 15 residues in the CDR3.

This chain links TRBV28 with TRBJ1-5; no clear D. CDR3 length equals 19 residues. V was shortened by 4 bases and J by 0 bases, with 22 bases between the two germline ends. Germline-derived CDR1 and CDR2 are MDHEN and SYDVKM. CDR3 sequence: CASSSSRTLKAYSNQPQHF. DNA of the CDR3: TGTGCCAGCAGTTCTTCCCGGACTCTTAAAGCTTATAGCAATCAGCCCCAGCATTTT.

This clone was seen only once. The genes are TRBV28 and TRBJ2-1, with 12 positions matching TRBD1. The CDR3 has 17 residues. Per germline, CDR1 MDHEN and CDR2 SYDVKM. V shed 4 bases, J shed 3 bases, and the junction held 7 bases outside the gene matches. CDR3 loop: CASSSGTGGAGYNEQFF. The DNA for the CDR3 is TGTGCCAGCAGTTCCGGGACAGGGGGCGCCGGCTACAATGAGCAGTTCTTC.

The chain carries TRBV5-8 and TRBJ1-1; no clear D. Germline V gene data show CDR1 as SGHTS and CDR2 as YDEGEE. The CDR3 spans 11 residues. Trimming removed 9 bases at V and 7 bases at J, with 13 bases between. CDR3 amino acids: CAIRSLGEAFF. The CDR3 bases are TGTGCCATCCGGAGTTTGGGTGAAGCTTTCTTT.

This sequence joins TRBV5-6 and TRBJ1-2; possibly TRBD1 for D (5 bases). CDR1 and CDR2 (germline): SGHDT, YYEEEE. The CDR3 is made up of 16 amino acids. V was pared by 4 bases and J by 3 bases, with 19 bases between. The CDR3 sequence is CASSGFGAVRDYGYTF. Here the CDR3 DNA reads TGTGCCAGCAGCGGCTTTGGGGCAGTAAGGGACTATGGCTACACCTTC. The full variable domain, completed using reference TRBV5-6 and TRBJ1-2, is DAGVTQSPTHLIKTRGQQVTLRCSPKSGHDTVSWYQQALGQGPQFIFQYYEEEERQRGNFPDRFSGHQFPNYSSELNVNALLLGDSALYLCASSGFGAVRDYGYTFGSGTRLTVV.

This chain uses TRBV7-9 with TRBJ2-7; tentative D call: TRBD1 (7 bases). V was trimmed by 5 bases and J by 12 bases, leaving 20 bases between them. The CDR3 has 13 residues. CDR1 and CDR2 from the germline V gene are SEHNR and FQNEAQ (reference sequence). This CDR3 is CASSRGEDRDAYF. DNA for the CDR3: TGTGCCAGCAGCAGGGGGGAAGACAGGGATGCGTACTTC.

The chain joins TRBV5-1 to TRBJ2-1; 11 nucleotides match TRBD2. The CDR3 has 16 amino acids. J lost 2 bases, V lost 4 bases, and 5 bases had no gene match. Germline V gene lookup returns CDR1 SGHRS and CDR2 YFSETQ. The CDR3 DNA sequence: TGCGCCAGCAGCCTCGTAGCGGGAGGGGCCTACAATGAGCAGTTCTTC. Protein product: CASSLVAGGAYNEQFF. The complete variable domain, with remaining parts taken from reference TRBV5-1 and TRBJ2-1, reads KAGVTQTPRYLIKTRGQQVTLSCSPISGHRSVSWYQQTPGQGLQFLFEYFSETQRNKGNFPGRFSGRQFSNSRSEMNVSTLELGDSALYLCASSLVAGGAYNEQFFGPGTRLTVL.

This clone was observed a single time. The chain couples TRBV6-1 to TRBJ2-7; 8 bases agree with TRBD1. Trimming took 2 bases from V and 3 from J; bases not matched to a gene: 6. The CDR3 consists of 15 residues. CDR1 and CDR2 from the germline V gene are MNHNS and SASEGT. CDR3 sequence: CASSEYQGAYYEQYF. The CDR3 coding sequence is TGTGCCAGCAGTGAATATCAGGGGGCCTACTACGAGCAGTACTTC.